The entry that follows covers one T cell receptor (beta chain) sequence. This entry comes from a study of human T cells and chemical hapten exposure. The CDR3 covers 15 residues. In germline, CDR1 is MDHEN, CDR2 SYDVKM. V lost 8 bases, J lost 8 bases, and 12 bases stayed unmatched. Time point described: pre-sensitization, week 0. Treatment: therapeutic diphenylcyclopropenone sensitization with weekly scalp DPC. A single record per CDR3 protein comes from TCRdb applying MiXCR to the RACE reads. Of 60,000 to 70,000 distinct CDR3 sequences listed, roughly 9.7% are singletons. Sequencing used whole blood, obtained in connection with sensitization to the hapten diphenylcyclopropenone (DPC). The TCR comes from a woman aged 45-65 years with alopecia areata. Some clones in this sample may be carry-over from other donors' samples. V usage is TRBV28 and J usage is TRBJ2-1; 10 nucleotides match TRBD1. The CDR3 DNA reads TGTGCCAGCGGGGAGATAGGACAGGGGGATCATGAGCAGTTCTTC. This gives the protein CASGEIGQGDHEQFF.